This record looks at one TCR beta chain sequence and its context. The data originate from a study of blood T cell repertoires in COVID-19. Study overall: Acute and convalescent COVID-19 samples came from the United States, Italy and Spain. T cells, B-cell-depleted T cells, or PBMCs provided the cDNA or gDNA that served as material.

V lost 3 bases to trimming and J lost 4 bases, with 15 bases between them. The CDR3 runs to 14 residues. Germline-derived CDR1 and CDR2 are GTSNPN and SVGIG (reference sequence). As originally analysed: The assay estimated nucleated cells by amplifying reference gene primers. Assay used: immunoSEQ multiplex PCR; TCRdb lists only in-frame clones, some missing. The DNA gave D and trimming, while V, J and clone size come from that table. The table has 80,000 to 130,000 clones, just over 90% seen once. The TCR comes from a man aged 55 to 70 with acute or convalescent COVID-19. Sample: peripheral blood. The rearrangement joins TRBV30 to TRBJ2-5, with D possibly being TRBD2 (6 bases). The CDR3 nucleotides are TGTGCCTGGAGCCCCGGGACTTCAACAGAGACCCAGTACTTC. Translating it yields CAWSPGTSTETQYF.